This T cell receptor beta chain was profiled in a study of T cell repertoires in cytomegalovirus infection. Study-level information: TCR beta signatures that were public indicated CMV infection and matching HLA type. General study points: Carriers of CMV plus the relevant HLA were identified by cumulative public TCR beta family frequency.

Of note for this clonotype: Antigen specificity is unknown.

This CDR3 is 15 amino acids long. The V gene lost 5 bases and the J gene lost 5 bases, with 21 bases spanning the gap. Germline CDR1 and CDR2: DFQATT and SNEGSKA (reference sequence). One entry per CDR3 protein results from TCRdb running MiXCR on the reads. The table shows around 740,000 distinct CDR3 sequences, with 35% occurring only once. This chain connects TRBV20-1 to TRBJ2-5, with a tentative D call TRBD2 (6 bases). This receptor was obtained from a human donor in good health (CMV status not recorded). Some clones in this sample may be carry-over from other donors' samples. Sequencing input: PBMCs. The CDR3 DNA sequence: TGCAGTGCTGGAGGGGCGTCGTATGATTTGGAGACCCAGTACTTC. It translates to CSAGGASYDLETQYF.